This T cell receptor (beta chain) was retrieved from a study of blood T cell repertoires in COVID-19. Produced via immunoSEQ multiplex PCR; TCRdb's table is partial and in-frame only. This sample carries about 74,000 clones, approximately 80% of them seen once, and the ten largest clones take roughly 43%. V lost 3 bases, J lost 3 bases, and 12 bases lay in between. The CDR3 consists of 14 residues. Germline CDR1 is SGHAT and CDR2 is FQDESV (reference sequence). The receptor's source is an elderly man with acute or convalescent COVID-19. Sequenced material: peripheral blood. This chain uses TRBV11-1 with TRBJ2-7, with TRBD1 as a possible D gene (5 bases). CDR3 amino acids: CASSFGQGNYEQYF. In DNA, the CDR3 is TGTGCCAGCAGCTTCGGCCAGGGTAACTACGAGCAGTACTTC.